This is a list of T cell receptor beta chains from one sample in a study of control samples from healthy donors and cancer patients. Assay used: immunoSEQ multiplex PCR; TCRdb lists only in-frame clones, some missing. The top ten hold 10% to 15% of the sample, which has hundreds of thousands of clones, roughly 87% seen once. Sequenced material: PBMCs. These TCRs come from a woman aged 55-75 years with lung cancer. Each CDR3 is given with its conserved first and last residue. The D gene is left open where the match is weak. For some rows the clone size is stated as once, few or many, or as a class when expanded; others skip it.

>TRBD2|TRBJ2-1|NA|TRBV5-4
CASSGGKRGVTYNEQFF
TGTGCCAGCAGCGGGGGAAAGCGGGGTGTCACCTACAATGAGCAGTTCTTC
>NA|TRBJ2-1|once|TRBV4-1
CASSRDTGRAYNEQFF
TGCGCCAGCAGCCGGGACACAGGCAGGGCTTACAATGAGCAGTTCTTC
>NA|TRBJ1-1|NA|TRBV3-1/TRBV3-2
CASSQDGKTEAFF
TGTGCCAGCAGCCAAGATGGAAAGACTGAAGCTTTCTTT
>TRBD2|TRBJ2-3|NA|TRBV5-6
CASRLLAGGEIDTQYF
TGTGCCAGCAGACTACTAGCGGGAGGGGAAATAGATACGCAGTATTTT
>NA|TRBJ1-2|NA|TRBV2
CASSGEQANFYGYTF
TGTGCCAGCAGTGGGGAACAGGCCAACTTCTATGGCTACACCTTC
>NA|TRBJ1-5|once|TRBV12-5
CASGLPGARNQPQHF
TGTGCTAGTGGTTTACCCGGGGCCAGGAATCAGCCCCAGCATTTT
>NA|TRBJ1-1|NA|TRBV7-8
CASSPLAGGPATETFF
TGTGCCAGCAGCCCCCTGGCGGGCGGCCCGGCCACTGAAACTTTCTTT
>NA|TRBJ2-1|NA|TRBV9
CASSVAGAGRYNEQFF
TGTGCCAGCAGCGTAGCTGGGGCAGGGCGCTACAATGAGCAGTTCTTC
>NA|TRBJ1-1|NA|TRBV3-1/TRBV3-2
CASSRVGIGLHTEAFF
TGTGCCAGCAGCCGGGTTGGGATCGGGCTTCACACTGAAGCTTTCTTT
>NA|TRBJ1-5|NA|TRBV27
CASSSIKRGQPQHF
TGTGCCAGCAGTTCGATAAAGAGAGGGCAGCCCCAGCATTTT
>TRBD1|TRBJ1-6|once|TRBV18
CASSPRGGSDSPLHF
TGTGCCAGCTCACCAAGAGGGGGCAGTGATTCACCCCTCCACTTT
>NA|TRBJ2-2|NA|TRBV9
CASSPTSTGELFF
TGTGCCAGCAGCCCGACAAGCACCGGGGAGCTGTTTTTT
>NA|TRBJ1-6|NA|TRBV27
CASSLKEGVGATLHF
TGTGCCAGCAGTTTAAAGGAAGGGGTGGGGGCCACCCTCCACTTT
>NA|TRBJ2-3|NA|TRBV15
CATSRGGSTDTQYF
TGTGCCACCAGCAGAGGGGGTAGCACAGATACGCAGTATTTT